This is a list of T cell receptor beta chains from one sample in a study of radiation and T cells in renal cell carcinoma. The method was immunoSEQ multiplex PCR; TCRdb's version includes in-frame clones alone and lacks a portion of them. The sample has 150,000 to 200,000 clones, roughly 90% seen once. The input for sequencing was blood, taken from a patient whose treatment included radiotherapy and nephrectomy. These receptors all come from a woman in her fifties or sixties with renal cell carcinoma. CDR3s include the opening cysteine and the closing phenylalanine or tryptophan.

V,J,CDR3
TRBV6-5,TRBJ2-1,CASSYEGDNNEEQFF
TRBV18,TRBJ1-2,CASSPQGEAAGYTF
TRBV4-3,TRBJ1-1,CASSRETVVNTEAFF
TRBV6-1,TRBJ1-1,CASSRLADGDTEAFF
TRBV5-1,TRBJ1-1,CASSPRTGGMNTEAFF
TRBV7-7,TRBJ1-1,CASSLGPDTEAFF
TRBV7-9,TRBJ2-7,CASSRRDRSSYEQYF
TRBV7-9,TRBJ2-7,CASSQTVNIYEQYF
TRBV19,TRBJ1-1,CASSIVGTGPQNTEAFF
TRBV5-6,TRBJ2-3,CASSIGLTSSTDTQYF
TRBV18,TRBJ1-3,CASSPPQREHSGNTIYF
TRBV6-6,TRBJ1-1,CASGFTEAFF
TRBV4-1,TRBJ1-6,CASSQGQLYRYNSPLHF
TRBV11-3,TRBJ1-4,CASSLDPTGGEVDEKLFF
TRBV30,TRBJ1-2,CAWNIGQGAFDYGYTF
TRBV7-7,TRBJ2-5,CASSLLGVQETQYF
TRBV7-2,TRBJ1-5,CASSLGGGGQPQHF
TRBV11-3,TRBJ1-1,CASSSEPVTEAFF
TRBV19,TRBJ2-2,CASSRGGGSVGTGELFF
TRBV5-1,TRBJ2-2,CASSLEAGNTGELFF
TRBV6-5,TRBJ1-2,CASSYSHRGYYGYTF
TRBV6-5,TRBJ1-2,CASSSTGIGGYTF
TRBV5-6,TRBJ1-1,CASSSRRTEAFF
TRBV6-9,TRBJ1-4,CASSRYWAPVPKLFF
TRBV7-9,TRBJ1-5,CASSLASNRDLNTNQPQHF
TRBV7-9,TRBJ1-2,CASSHLQGSRGF
TRBV4-2,TRBJ1-3,CASSQAHYSGNTIYF
TRBV12-5,TRBJ2-2,CASGLVLRGETGELFF
TRBV14,TRBJ2-5,CASSPELAGGETQYF
TRBV6-4,TRBJ1-1,CASSAPRGGANTEAFF
TRBV19,TRBJ2-7,CASSIRGGAFSPSYEQYF
TRBV5-1,TRBJ1-5,CASSLEGQGTQPQHF
TRBV2,TRBJ1-4,CASRAGTGPNEKLFF
TRBV6-1,TRBJ1-4,CASSEPGTTNEKLFF
TRBV10-3,TRBJ1-2,CAISEGTEYGYTF
TRBV5-1,TRBJ2-5,CASSQGTAAETQYF
TRBV29-1,TRBJ1-1,CSVEVGARTEAFF
TRBV7-9,TRBJ1-1,CASSNQGAGTEAFF
TRBV9,TRBJ2-3,CASSVDVGTHSTDTQYF
TRBV5-8,TRBJ2-7,CASSLVREQYF
TRBV13,TRBJ2-5,CASSRPGGADQETQYF
TRBV6-5,TRBJ2-3,CASSSSGGDTDTQYF
TRBV29-1,TRBJ1-3,CSVEDPASGNTIYF
TRBV18,TRBJ1-3,CASSPGTSGNTIYF
TRBV18,TRBJ1-2,CASSPAGGEHGYTF
TRBV18,TRBJ1-6,CASSLMNGKNNSPLHF
TRBV19,TRBJ2-1,CASSGAYNEQFF
TRBV29-1,TRBJ1-1,CSVDRGGSTEAFF
TRBV6-5,TRBJ1-4,CASSYTGGTNEKLFF
TRBV7-2,TRBJ2-3,CASGDRGRSDTQYF
TRBV7-9,TRBJ2-5,CASSSGLAGEQETQYF
TRBV19,TRBJ1-2,CASSMLQAEVLRGYTF
TRBV2,TRBJ1-3,CASSERAGEENTIYF
TRBV6-5,TRBJ2-5,CASSPVSGVWETQYF